Below are 32 T cell receptor beta chains sequenced from a single sample in a study of cytomegalovirus exposure and HLA in healthy donors. Both 60 Vbeta primers and 13 Jbeta primers went into the PCR. Using immunoSEQ multiplex PCR, the repertoire was profiled, and TCRdb retains in-frame clones only, with some absent. The data hold approximately 120,000 clones, with 10% observed a single time. The sample was PBMCs. These receptors all stem from a woman aged 18-29 years in good health and CMV-seropositive.

The genes are TRBV7-6 and TRBJ2-2, with TRBD2 as a possible D gene (5 bases). With 5 bases removed from V and 2 bases from J, the gap between germline ends came to 15 bases. Germline V gene data show CDR1 as SGHVS and CDR2 as FNYEAQ. This CDR3 contains 16 residues. CDR3 in DNA: TGTGCCAGCAGCAGAGAGCTGGGAGTCAACACCGGGGAGCTGTTTTTT. It is translated as CASSRELGVNTGELFF. The full variable domain, rest sourced from reference TRBV7-6 and TRBJ2-2, is GAGVSQSPRYKVTKRGQDVALRCDPISGHVSLYWYRQALGQGPEFLTYFNYEAQQDKSGLPNDRFSAERPEGSISTLTIQRTEQRDSAMYRCASSRELGVNTGELFFGEGSRLTVL.

This clone was picked up a small number of times. This chain joins TRBV19 and TRBJ2-7, with 8 bases identical to TRBD1. The junction had 16 bases not matched to a gene; V was cut back by 4 bases and J by 2 bases. Germline V gene lookup returns CDR1 LNHDA and CDR2 SQIVND (reference sequence). This CDR3 has 18 amino acids. CDR3 DNA: TGTGCCAGTAGTAAAGAAACATCCGGGACAGGAGGTACCTACGAGCAGTACTTC. It is translated as CASSKETSGTGGTYEQYF. The full variable domain, in which reference TRBV19 and TRBJ2-7 provide the parts outside the CDR3, is DGGITQSPKYLFRKEGQNVTLSCEQNLNHDAMYWYRQDPGQGLRLIYYSQIVNDFQKGDIAEGYSVSREKKESFPLTVTSAQKNPTAFYLCASSKETSGTGGTYEQYFGPGTRLTVT.

This clone came up a few times. V and J are TRBV6-1 and TRBJ1-2, with 8 bases aligning to TRBD1. J gave up 5 bases and V 6 bases, and 5 bases lay outside the gene matches. The CDR3 has 13 residues. Germline CDR1 is MNHNS and CDR2 is SASEGT. CDR3 sequence (DNA): TGTGCCAGCAGAGGGACAGGTGATTATGGCTACACCTTC. Its protein is CASRGTGDYGYTF.

The chain links TRBV7-9 to TRBJ1-1, with no clear D. The germline V and J ends were trimmed by 7 bases and 4 bases, with 13 bases remaining between them. There are 13 residues in the CDR3. Germline V CDR1 and CDR2: SEHNR, FQNEAQ (reference sequence). CDR3 coding DNA: TGTGCCAGCACCGTCGGGGTGGGCACTGAAGCTTTCTTT. It codes for CASTVGVGTEAFF. Variable domain in full (rest from reference TRBV7-9 and TRBJ1-1): DTGVSQNPRHKITKRGQNVTFRCDPISEHNRLYWYRQTLGQGPEFLTYFQNEAQLEKSRLLSDRFSAERPKGSFSTLEIQRTEQGDSAMYLCASTVGVGTEAFFGQGTRLTVV.

This clone was recorded many times. The chain joins TRBV25-1 to TRBJ1-1, with D perhaps matching TRBD1 (5 bases). In germline, CDR1 is MGHDK, CDR2 SYGVNS. V lost 4 bases to trimming and J lost 8 bases, with 5 bases between them. CDR3 length: 10 amino acids. The CDR3 spells CASSGTEAFF. CDR3 nucleotides: TGTGCCAGCAGTGGGACAGAAGCTTTCTTT.

The table lists this clone with a few counts. V gene TRBV30 combines with J gene TRBJ1-3; maybe TRBD1 (6 bases). Trimming left V 7 bases short and J 1 base short, with 8 bases between. This CDR3 has 12 amino acids. Germline-derived CDR1 and CDR2 are GTSNPN and SVGIG (reference sequence). The CDR3 DNA follows: TGTGCCTTGGACAGTTCTGGAAACACCATATATTTT. Residues: CALDSSGNTIYF.

V is TRBV29-1 and J is TRBJ2-7; a possible D gene is TRBD2 (6 bases). V gave up 4 bases and J gave up 5 bases, with 18 bases separating them. Looked up from germline, CDR1 is SQVTM and CDR2 is ANQGSEA. The CDR3 spans 14 residues. DNA of the CDR3: TGCAGCGTTGTATCATACGGGAGTTTGAACGAGCAGTACTTC. This sequence encodes CSVVSYGSLNEQYF.

The J gene is TRBJ1-2, the V gene TRBV28, with D hard to call. This CDR3 is 15 amino acids long. Germline assignment: CDR1 MDHEN and CDR2 SYDVKM. The V end was cut by 2 bases, the J end by 0 bases, with 10 bases between. The DNA for the CDR3 is TGTGCCAGCAGTTTAGGTACCTCAGCTAACTATGGCTACACCTTC. This codes for CASSLGTSANYGYTF.

This clone was counted only a few times. This chain uses TRBV6-5 with TRBJ2-7, with TRBD2 identical over 13 bases. The length of the CDR3 is 15 residues. CDR1 MNHEY and CDR2 SVGAGI come from the germline V gene. After removal of 0 bases from V and 5 bases from J, the junction contained 1 base not matched to a gene. CDR3 DNA: TGTGCCAGCAGTTACTCGGGACTAGCGGGAAACGAGCAGTACTTC. It specifies CASSYSGLAGNEQYF.

This clone was seen a few times. The CDR3 DNA reads as TGCAGTGCTGGCGGGGTTGGCTACACCTTC. Protein sequence: CSAGGVGYTF. The chain combines TRBV20-1 with TRBJ1-2; D remains ambiguous. The V and J ends lost 5 bases and 7 bases respectively, with 8 bases between them. The germline V gene encodes CDR1 DFQATT and CDR2 SNEGSKA (reference sequence). The CDR3 is 10 residues long.

This clone appeared a few times. The chain uses TRBV9 and TRBJ1-2; weak D call: TRBD1 (5 bases). CDR1 and CDR2 (germline): SGDLS, YYNGEE. There are 13 residues in the CDR3. Trimming removed 4 bases at V and 8 bases at J, with 15 bases between. The CDR3 DNA reads TGTGCCAGCAGCCCCGGAGGAGGGGTCGGCTACACCTTC. Amino acid sequence: CASSPGGGVGYTF.

This clone has a handful of counts. The V and J genes are TRBV19 and TRBJ2-7; D remains ambiguous. Trimming removed 3 bases at V and 0 bases at J, with 6 bases between. The length of the CDR3 is 13 residues. Germline values: CDR1 LNHDA, CDR2 SQIVND (reference sequence). CDR3 bases: TGTGCCAGTAGTATGCGACTCTCCTACGAGCAGTACTTC. It is translated as CASSMRLSYEQYF.

This clone was detected only a few times. The chain carries TRBV7-2 and TRBJ1-1; D ambiguous. V dropped 7 bases and J dropped 6 bases, with 3 bases sitting between them. In germline, CDR1 is SGHTA, CDR2 FQGNSA. This CDR3 is 9 amino acids long. Here the CDR3 reads CASTSEAFF. In nucleotides, the CDR3 is TGTGCCAGCACATCTGAAGCTTTCTTT.

This clone has just a few counts. The chain couples TRBV7-3 to TRBJ2-3, with a possible D match to TRBD2 (6 bases). Germline assignment: CDR1 SGHTA and CDR2 FQGTGA. This CDR3 is 16 amino acids long. The germline V and J ends were trimmed by 1 base and 5 bases, with 16 bases remaining between them. The CDR3 DNA reads as TGTGCCAGCAGCTTAAATCCGGGAGCGAAAGGAGATACGCAGTATTTT. It specifies CASSLNPGAKGDTQYF. Using reference TRBV7-3 and TRBJ2-3 for the parts outside the CDR3, the full variable domain is GAGVSQTPSNKVTEKGKYVELRCDPISGHTALYWYRQSLGQGPEFLIYFQGTGAADDSGLPNDRFFAVRPEGSVSTLKIQRTERGDSAVYLCASSLNPGAKGDTQYFGPGTRLTVL.

The chain links TRBV25-1 to TRBJ1-1; 8 nucleotides line up with TRBD1. The CDR3 is made up of 14 amino acids. V was clipped by 5 bases and J by 6 bases; unmatched bases: 8. CDR1 is MGHDK, CDR2 SYGVNS, per germline. CDR3 loop: CASSPGTGLSEAFF. The CDR3 nucleotides read TGTGCCAGCAGTCCGGGGACAGGACTATCTGAAGCTTTCTTT.

Comments on this clone: The same CDR3 arises from other DNA sequences in this sample as well. The chain joins TRBV4-2 to TRBJ1-1, with unresolved D. Per the germline V gene, CDR1 is LGHNA and CDR2 is YNFKEQ. This CDR3 contains 14 residues. V dropped 4 bases and J dropped 0 bases, with 9 bases sitting between them. DNA of the CDR3: TGTGCCAGCAGCCCCACCGCTATGAACACTGAAGCTTTCTTT. Amino acid sequence: CASSPTAMNTEAFF.

This clone was seen a few times. V and J are TRBV28 and TRBJ1-5; a possible D gene is TRBD1 (5 bases). The V gene's germline CDR1 is MDHEN and CDR2 SYDVKM. V was trimmed by 7 bases and J by 1 base, leaving 8 bases between them. CDR3 size: 13 residues. The DNA for the CDR3 is TGTGCCAGCACGGGGGTGAGCAATCAGCCCCAGCATTTT. Translating it yields CASTGVSNQPQHF.

This clone was recorded a few times. V gene TRBV6-1 combines with J gene TRBJ2-7; the D gene is possibly TRBD2 (5 bases). Germline assignment: CDR1 MNHNS and CDR2 SASEGT. Between the trimmed V and J ends, which lost 4 bases and 3 bases, there was a span of 19 bases. The CDR3 length is 16 residues. In DNA form, the CDR3 reads TGTGCCAGCAGTGTTGCCCGGACTCAGTGGGGCTACGAGCAGTACTTC. Encoded protein: CASSVARTQWGYEQYF.

The chain joins TRBV5-1 to TRBJ1-3; 7 nucleotides match TRBD1. In germline, CDR1 is SGHRS, CDR2 YFSETQ. There are 15 residues in the CDR3. Germline trimming cut 4 bases from V and 0 bases from J; bases unmatched to any gene: 4. CDR3 residues: CASSEPGGSGNTIYF. CDR3 DNA sequence: TGCGCCAGCAGCGAACCAGGGGGCTCTGGAAACACCATATATTTT.

This chain connects TRBV11-2 to TRBJ2-7; D may be TRBD1 (6 bases). Trimming shortened V by 3 bases and J by 4 bases, and 13 bases separated the two germline ends. Germline V gene data show CDR1 as SGHAT and CDR2 as FQNNGV. The CDR3 is 14 residues long. The CDR3 DNA reads TGTGCCAGCAGCTTCGGACAGCCACTTTACGAGCAGTACTTC. It yields the protein CASSFGQPLYEQYF. Supplemented by reference TRBV11-2 and TRBJ2-7, the full variable domain reads EAGVAQSPRYKIIEKRQSVAFWCNPISGHATLYWYQQILGQGPKLLIQFQNNGVVDDSQLPKDRFSAERLKGVDSTLKIQPAKLEDSAVYLCASSFGQPLYEQYFGPGTRLTVT.

This clone was counted between two and nine times. This rearrangement joins TRBV5-4 to TRBJ1-2; 7 nucleotides line up with TRBD1. Germline assignment: CDR1 SGHNT and CDR2 YYREEE (reference sequence). With 2 bases clipped from V and 6 bases from J, the junction kept 4 bases outside the gene matches. This CDR3 contains 13 residues. CDR3 DNA: TGTGCCAGCAGCTTCGAGGGGGCGAATGGCTACACCTTC. Its translation: CASSFEGANGYTF.

In nucleotides, the CDR3 is TGTGCCAGCAGCGTAGATCAGGGGGCATCTAACTATGGCTACACCTTC. It specifies CASSVDQGASNYGYTF. The V and J genes are TRBV9 and TRBJ1-2; 8 bases fit TRBD1. There are 16 residues in the CDR3. V shed 0 bases, J shed 0 bases, and the junction held 4 bases outside the gene matches. From germline, CDR1 is SGDLS and CDR2 YYNGEE.

V is TRBV5-1 and J is TRBJ2-7, with TRBD1 matching over 7 bases. Germline-derived CDR1 and CDR2 are SGHRS and YFSETQ. Losses at the gene ends were 2 bases for V and 2 bases for J; bases not matched to a gene: 4. The CDR3 extends over 14 amino acids. CDR3 bases: TGCGCCAGCAGCTTAGGGGGCACGCCCTACGAGCAGTACTTC. Its translation: CASSLGGTPYEQYF.

The rearrangement links TRBV19 to TRBJ1-5; 10 bases agree with TRBD1. This CDR3 spans 15 amino acids. With 6 bases clipped from V and 4 bases from J, the junction kept 6 bases outside the gene matches. Per germline, CDR1 LNHDA and CDR2 SQIVND (reference sequence). CDR3 sequence: CASRPTGGPNQPQHF. The CDR3 region has the DNA TGTGCCAGTAGACCGACAGGGGGCCCAAATCAGCCCCAGCATTTT.

This sequence joins TRBV28 and TRBJ2-7; 12 positions match TRBD2. CDR1 MDHEN and CDR2 SYDVKM come from the germline V gene. This CDR3 is built from 15 residues. V trimming: 1 base; J trimming: 4 bases; junction bases outside the gene matches: 2. The CDR3 sequence is CASSLSGLAGYEQYF. The DNA of the CDR3 is TGTGCCAGCAGTTTATCGGGACTAGCGGGTTACGAGCAGTACTTC.

This clone appeared a few times. V gene TRBV14 combines with J gene TRBJ1-2; the match to TRBD1 covers 8 bases. CDR1 and CDR2 (germline): SGHDN, FVKESK. The length of the CDR3 is 13 residues. Trimming cost V 10 bases and J 6 bases; bases outside gene matches: 10. The chain's CDR3 is CAISDRVVNGYTF. The DNA of the CDR3 is TGTGCCATATCGGACAGGGTTGTCAATGGCTACACCTTC.

In this sample, this clone turned up a few times. The chain has TRBV7-3 and TRBJ2-3, with D possibly matching TRBD1 (6 bases). V dropped 3 bases and J dropped 0 bases, with 7 bases sitting between them. The CDR3 totals 14 residues. The germline V gene encodes CDR1 SGHTA and CDR2 FQGTGA. CDR3: CASSLTGSTDTQYF. The CDR3 coding sequence is TGTGCCAGCAGCTTGACAGGTAGCACAGATACGCAGTATTTT.

This clone was found a few times. The rearrangement links TRBV7-6 to TRBJ2-7, with D tentatively TRBD1 (7 bases). V lost 4 bases, J lost 2 bases, and 18 bases lay in between. The CDR3 extends over 16 amino acids. The germline V gene encodes CDR1 SGHVS and CDR2 FNYEAQ. The CDR3 DNA reads as TGTGCCAGCAGCTCTACCCCCCCAGGGGGGCCCTACGAGCAGTACTTC. Translating gives CASSSTPPGGPYEQYF.

This clone was seen only a few times. The gene calls are TRBV9 and TRBJ1-1; D is ambiguous. V gave up 0 bases and J gave up 3 bases, with 12 bases separating them. CDR1 SGDLS and CDR2 YYNGEE come from the germline V gene. The CDR3 extends over 15 amino acids. The CDR3 region is CASSVADGEDTEAFF. The DNA of the CDR3 is TGTGCCAGCAGCGTAGCTGACGGGGAGGACACTGAAGCTTTCTTT. Using reference TRBV9 and TRBJ1-1 for the parts outside the CDR3, the full variable domain is DSGVTQTPKHLITATGQRVTLRCSPRSGDLSVYWYQQSLDQGLQFLIQYYNGEERAKGNILERFSAQQFPDLHSELNLSSLELGDSALYFCASSVADGEDTEAFFGQGTRLTVV.

The rearrangement uses TRBV2 and TRBJ2-7; D is undetermined. Germline V gene sequence: CDR1 SNHLY, CDR2 FYNNEI. The V gene lost 3 bases and the J gene lost 7 bases, with 16 bases spanning the gap. This CDR3 has 14 residues. The CDR3 coding sequence is TGTGCCAGCAGTGATACTCAAGCCCCGCTAGAGCAGTACTTC. Its translation: CASSDTQAPLEQYF.

The CDR3: CASSVGLADEQYF. CDR3 DNA: TGTGCCAGCAGCGTAGGACTGGCGGACGAGCAGTACTTC. V is TRBV9 and J is TRBJ2-7; D not certain. With 0 bases removed from V and 5 bases from J, the gap between germline ends came to 9 bases. The CDR3 loop spans 13 amino acids. Germline-derived CDR1 and CDR2 are SGDLS and YYNGEE.

This clone was seen more than once but under ten times. CDR3 sequence: CASSTRQGQRTYEQYF. Written as DNA, the CDR3 is TGTGCCAGCAGTACCCGACAGGGCCAACGAACCTACGAGCAGTACTTC. The rearrangement joins TRBV28 to TRBJ2-7; 7 bases fit TRBD1. The V gene's germline CDR1 is MDHEN and CDR2 SYDVKM. The CDR3 sequence is 16 residues long. Germline trimming cut 5 bases from V and 2 bases from J; bases unmatched to any gene: 12.